Listed below are T cell receptor beta chains from one sample, sequenced in a study of blood T cell repertoires in COVID-19. Some clones are missing from TCRdb's copy, which holds only in-frame ones; the method was immunoSEQ multiplex PCR. The sample consists of approximately 100,000 clones, approximately 84% of them appearing once. The sample consisted of peripheral blood. All receptors come from a human donor in a cohort sampled during active COVID-19. Both conserved end residues are part of each CDR3. The D gene is left open where the match is weak. Clone size is stated in some rows and not others, as once, few, many or a class when expanded.

D gene,V gene,clone size,CDR3 length,J gene,CDR3 protein,CDR3 DNA
.,TRBV5-1,.,14,TRBJ1-1,CASSLGELNTEAFF,TGCGCCAGCAGCTTGGGAGAGTTGAACACTGAAGCTTTCTTT
TRBD1,TRBV2,once,14,TRBJ2-3,CASSGTGRIDTQYF,TGTGCCAGCAGTGGGACAGGGAGGATCGATACGCAGTATTTT
.,TRBV6-5,.,12,TRBJ2-1,CATGEEGNWQFF,TGTGCCACCGGCGAGGAGGGGAATTGGCAGTTCTTC
.,TRBV5-1,.,16,TRBJ2-3,CASKQFSSQSTDTQYF,TGCGCCAGCAAACAATTCTCTAGCCAGAGCACAGATACGCAGTATTTT
.,TRBV5-4,once,14,TRBJ2-4,CASSLAGAKNIQYF,TGTGCCAGCAGCTTGGCGGGTGCCAAAAACATTCAGTACTTC
.,TRBV29-1,.,13,TRBJ1-1,CSVGSGWRGEAFF,TGCAGCGTTGGATCTGGGTGGAGAGGCGAAGCTTTCTTT
.,TRBV27,.,16,TRBJ2-1,CASSFGGGTVHNEQFF,TGTGCCAGCAGTTTCGGTGGCGGGACTGTCCACAATGAGCAGTTCTTC
.,TRBV15,.,14,TRBJ2-7,CATSSGQRFYEQYF,TGTGCCACCAGCAGCGGACAGAGATTTTACGAGCAGTACTTC
.,TRBV5-1,.,15,TRBJ2-3,CASSLGQPRTDTQYF,TGCGCCAGCAGCTTGGGACAGCCGCGCACAGATACGCAGTATTTT
TRBD1,TRBV19,.,15,TRBJ1-1,CASSLWTGMNTEAFF,TGTGCCAGTAGTTTATGGACAGGGATGAACACTGAAGCTTTCTTT
TRBD1,TRBV6-5,.,14,TRBJ1-2,CASSFGQGNYGYTF,TGTGCCAGCAGCTTCGGACAGGGGAACTATGGCTACACCTTC
TRBD2,TRBV4-2,.,17,TRBJ2-3,CASSQGEERGSTDTQYF,TGTGCCAGCAGCCAAGGGGAGGAGCGGGGGAGCACAGATACGCAGTATTTT
TRBD1,TRBV27,.,17,TRBJ2-2,CASSLLWGQTNTGELFF,TGTGCCAGCAGTTTATTATGGGGACAGACAAACACCGGGGAGCTGTTTTTT
.,TRBV29-1,.,11,TRBJ1-1,CSVSRGTEAFF,TGCAGCGTCTCACGGGGAACTGAAGCTTTCTTT
TRBD2,TRBV28,.,14,TRBJ2-5,CASSLAGVWETQYF,TGTGCCAGTTCCCTAGCGGGAGTTTGGGAGACCCAGTACTTC
.,TRBV3-1/TRBV3-2,once,12,TRBJ1-2,CASSLIRGGYTF,TGTGCCAGCAGCCTTATCCGGGGTGGCTACACCTTC
TRBD2,TRBV29-1,.,15,TRBJ2-5,CSVELGTSGPETQYF,TGCAGCGTTGAACTCGGGACTAGCGGGCCGGAGACCCAGTACTTC
.,TRBV12-3/TRBV12-4,.,13,TRBJ1-1,CASSRNRNTEAFF,TGTGCCAGCAGCCGGAACAGGAACACTGAAGCTTTCTTT
TRBD1,TRBV30,.,14,TRBJ1-2,CAWAGQGWIYGYTF,TGTGCCTGGGCCGGACAGGGATGGATCTATGGCTACACCTTC
TRBD1,TRBV10-3,.,17,TRBJ1-6,CAISEGKGTGEDSPLHF,TGTGCCATCAGTGAAGGGAAGGGGACAGGGGAAGATTCACCCCTCCACTTT
TRBD2,TRBV14,.,16,TRBJ2-1,CASSRVTGGVYNEQFF,TGTGCCAGCAGCCGAGTAACGGGGGGGGTATACAATGAGCAGTTCTTC
TRBD1,TRBV7-7,.,14,TRBJ2-5,CASSHPGGAETQYF,TGTGCCAGCAGCCATCCAGGGGGCGCGGAGACCCAGTACTTC